A single sample gave rise to the 31 T cell receptor beta chains below, sequenced in a study of radiation and T cells in renal cell carcinoma. Repertoires were generated with immunoSEQ multiplex PCR, while TCRdb's copy carries only in-frame clones and drops some. The sample has approximately 150,000 clones, approximately 90% seen once; the top ten hold 3.5% to 5%. Noted time point: baseline pretreatment blood. Treatment given: 15 Gy SBRT to primary tumor, nephrectomy 4 weeks later. The source material was blood, sampled from a patient whose treatment included radiotherapy and nephrectomy. The receptors stem from a woman aged 70-85 years with renal cell carcinoma.

The rearrangement uses TRBV9 and TRBJ2-1, with 8 nucleotides matching TRBD2. From germline, CDR1 is SGDLS and CDR2 YYNGEE. The CDR3 is made up of 16 amino acids. Trimming removed 6 bases from V and 2 bases from J; junction bases left unmatched: 10. The CDR3 sequence is CASNRRAGDAYNEQFF. The CDR3 DNA reads as TGTGCCAGCAACAGAAGAGCGGGGGATGCCTACAATGAGCAGTTCTTC.

The rearrangement links TRBV7-9 to TRBJ1-2; D not certain. V lost 3 bases to trimming and J lost 6 bases, with 8 bases between them. Germline CDR1 is SEHNR and CDR2 is FQNEAQ (reference sequence). The length of the CDR3 is 12 residues. The CDR3 is CASSLGKNGYTF. CDR3 nucleotides: TGTGCCAGCAGCTTGGGGAAGAATGGCTACACCTTC.

The chain recombines TRBV10-2 with TRBJ2-4; D unclear. The V end lost 6 bases, the J end lost 2 bases, and 11 bases lay between the germline ends. This CDR3 contains 14 residues. The germline CDR1 and CDR2 sequences are WSHSY and SAAADI. The CDR3 nucleotides read TGCGCCAGCAGCCCTGGCAGCTCCAAAAACATTCAGTACTTC. It codes for CASSPGSSKNIQYF.

Concerning this clone: Mismatch with germline at one junction end may stem from a read error. The V and J genes are TRBV7-7 and TRBJ2-2, with unresolved D. The CDR3 is made up of 13 amino acids. The germline V gene has CDR1 SSHAT and CDR2 FNYEAQ (reference sequence). Written as DNA, the CDR3 is TGTGCTAGCAGCCTTGGAATCACCGGGGAGCTGTTTTTT. It translates to CASSLGITGELFF.

V usage is TRBV6-5 and J usage is TRBJ2-3, with D possibly matching TRBD1 (5 bases). The CDR3 extends over 14 amino acids. V was cut by 6 bases and J by 2 bases, with 12 bases left in between. The germline V gene has CDR1 MNHEY and CDR2 SVGAGI. The CDR3 region is CASSYQGVTDTQYF. CDR3 sequence (DNA): TGTGCCAGCAGCTACCAGGGTGTCACAGATACGCAGTATTTT.

This rearrangement joins TRBV29-1 to TRBJ1-2; 9 bases are a match to TRBD1. J was trimmed by 7 bases and V by 4 bases; bases with no gene match: 7. CDR3 length equals 13 residues. Germline values: CDR1 SQVTM, CDR2 ANQGSEA. CDR3 in amino acids: CSVGRDRAGGYTF. In nucleotides, the CDR3 is TGCAGCGTTGGCCGGGACAGGGCGGGTGGCTACACCTTC.

The chain carries TRBV19 and TRBJ1-5, with 7 bases lining up with TRBD1. CDR1 and CDR2 (germline): LNHDA, SQIVND (reference sequence). The CDR3 has 15 amino acids. V was pared by 7 bases and J by 2 bases, with 8 bases of the junction left unmatched. CDR3 nucleotides: TGTGCCAGTACAGGGGGTGGATGGGGCAATCAGCCCCAGCATTTT. It codes for CASTGGGWGNQPQHF.

V gene TRBV5-1 combines with J gene TRBJ1-2; D not resolved. Germline CDR1 and CDR2: SGHRS and YFSETQ. The CDR3 extends over 13 amino acids. With 0 bases removed from V and 4 bases from J, the gap between germline ends came to 7 bases. The chain's CDR3 is CASSLEPAYGYTF. The CDR3, as DNA: TGCGCCAGCAGCTTGGAGCCGGCCTATGGCTACACCTTC.

The rearrangement uses TRBV4-2 and TRBJ2-3; the match to TRBD1 covers 8 bases. J gave up 1 base and V 6 bases, and 9 bases lay outside the gene matches. The CDR3 is 16 residues long. Germline V gene sequence: CDR1 LGHNA, CDR2 YNFKEQ. CDR3 region: CASRLTPGQGTDTQYF. DNA for the CDR3: TGTGCCAGCAGATTGACACCGGGACAGGGCACAGATACGCAGTATTTT.

CDR3 sequence (DNA): TGTGCCAGCAGCTGGGGGGACAGGGACGGTCCATCCGCTTTCTTT. It codes for CASSWGDRDGPSAFF. The V call is TRBV5-5, the J call TRBJ1-1, with 9 bases identical to TRBD1. Germline V CDR1 and CDR2: SGHKS, YYEKEE (reference sequence). With V trimmed by 3 bases and J by 11 bases, 14 bases remained unmatched. The length of the CDR3 is 15 residues.

In this sample, this clone turned up once. Here the CDR3 reads CASSQEDRVGAEAFF. CDR3 DNA: TGCGCCAGCAGCCAAGAAGACAGGGTAGGGGCTGAAGCTTTCTTT. V gene TRBV4-1 combines with J gene TRBJ1-1; 7 bases line up with TRBD1. The J segment lost 6 bases and the V segment lost 0 bases, leaving 7 bases of the junction unmatched. This CDR3 region has 15 residues. The germline CDR1 and CDR2 sequences are MGHRA and YSYEKL.

The V and J genes are TRBV6-5 and TRBJ1-5; 8 bases are shared with TRBD1. The CDR3 has 15 residues. The V gene's germline CDR1 is MNHEY and CDR2 SVGAGI. V lost 6 bases and J lost 1; bases outside the gene matches: 5. CDR3 in amino acids: CASRSDRVSNQPQHF. As DNA, the CDR3 is TGTGCCAGCAGATCGGACAGGGTCAGCAATCAGCCCCAGCATTTT.

This rearrangement joins TRBV5-6 to TRBJ1-3, with TRBD1 as a possible D gene (6 bases). Trimming stripped 4 bases from V and 3 bases from J, with 11 bases between. This CDR3 comprises 14 residues. Germline CDR1 reads SGHDT; CDR2 reads YYEEEE. CDR3 sequence: CASSPGTLGNTIYF. The DNA of the CDR3 is TGTGCCAGCAGCCCGGGGACACTTGGAAACACCATATATTTT.

The chain recombines TRBV19 with TRBJ2-2; no reliable D call. Trimming took 5 bases from V and 6 from J, leaving 10 bases between them. Germline V lookup: CDR1 LNHDA, CDR2 SQIVND (reference sequence). This CDR3 has 13 amino acids. CDR3 region: CASSGDGSGELFF. As DNA, the CDR3 is TGTGCCAGTAGTGGAGATGGGTCCGGGGAGCTGTTTTTT.

J is TRBJ2-1 and V is TRBV15, with TRBD1 identical over 8 bases. Germline V CDR1 and CDR2: LNHNV, YYDKDF (reference sequence). The length of the CDR3 is 15 residues. J lost 7 bases, V lost 4 bases, and 9 bases had no gene match. The CDR3 DNA reads TGTGCCACCAGCACGGAGGACAGGGTGTATAATGAGCAGTTCTTC. Protein product: CATSTEDRVYNEQFF. The full variable domain, rest sourced from reference TRBV15 and TRBJ2-1, is DAMVIQNPRYQVTQFGKPVTLSCSQTLNHNVMYWYQQKSSQAPKLLFHYYDKDFNNEADTPDNFQSRRPNTSFCFLDIRSPGLGDTAMYLCATSTEDRVYNEQFFGPGTRLTVL.

This chain connects TRBV18 to TRBJ2-5, with D hard to call. This CDR3 is 13 amino acids long. V was shortened by 2 bases and J by 0 bases, with 4 bases between the two germline ends. Per germline, CDR1 KGHSH and CDR2 LQKENI. CDR3 sequence: CASSPGYQETQYF. The CDR3 DNA reads TGTGCCAGCTCACCAGGTTACCAAGAGACCCAGTACTTC.

J is TRBJ2-7 and V is TRBV2; 10 bases agree with TRBD2. Germline V lookup: CDR1 SNHLY, CDR2 FYNNEI. Trimming took 6 bases from V and 6 from J; bases not matched to a gene: 5. The CDR3 has 13 residues. The CDR3 DNA reads as TGTGCCAGCAGAGCGGGGGGGCCGGGCGAGCAGTACTTC. This translates into CASRAGGPGEQYF.

This clone is a singleton in its sample. J is TRBJ2-3 and V is TRBV5-4, with 8 bases matching TRBD1. The CDR3 sequence is 13 residues long. CDR1 is SGHNT, CDR2 YYREEE, per germline (reference sequence). The J segment lost 11 bases and the V segment lost 4 bases, leaving 9 bases of the junction unmatched. In DNA form, the CDR3 reads TGTGCCAGCAGCAAGGGGGTCGGGACAGGGCAGTATTTT. Encoded protein: CASSKGVGTGQYF.

The chain recombines TRBV6-1 with TRBJ2-1; either TRBD1 or TRBD2 may supply D (6 bases each). Germline CDR1 and CDR2: MNHNS and SASEGT. V was pared by 6 bases and J by 5 bases, with 17 bases between. The length of the CDR3 is 15 residues. The CDR3 protein is CASRVAGGLNNEQFF. The CDR3, as DNA: TGTGCCAGCAGAGTGGCCGGGGGCCTCAACAATGAGCAGTTCTTC.

A note on this clone: This same CDR3 is encoded by further DNA sequences in the sample. The genes are TRBV6-1 and TRBJ1-5, with D tentatively TRBD1 (5 bases). V was clipped by 1 base and J by 1 base, with 8 bases between them. The germline gives CDR1 MNHNS, CDR2 SASEGT. CDR3 size: 15 residues. The CDR3 DNA is TGTGCCAGCAGTGAAGGGGGCGGAAGCAATCAGCCCCAGCATTTT. It is translated as CASSEGGGSNQPQHF.

The CDR3: CASSHGRDQPQHF. DNA for the CDR3: TGTGCCAGCAGCCATGGACGGGATCAGCCCCAGCATTTT. V gene TRBV11-2 combines with J gene TRBJ1-5; D unclear. In germline, CDR1 is SGHAT, CDR2 FQNNGV. Trimming took 5 bases from V and 5 from J, leaving 10 bases between them. This CDR3 comprises 13 residues.

The chain uses TRBV5-4 and TRBJ2-3; unclear D gene. The CDR3 extends over 14 amino acids. With 4 bases removed from V and 3 bases from J, the gap between germline ends came to 12 bases. CDR1 is SGHNT and CDR2 is YYREEE in the germline V gene (reference sequence). This CDR3 is CASSESARTDTQYF. CDR3 sequence (DNA): TGTGCCAGCAGCGAGTCCGCCCGAACAGATACGCAGTATTTT.

V gene TRBV5-6 combines with J gene TRBJ2-1; D assignment may be TRBD1 or TRBD2 (5 bases each). In germline, CDR1 is SGHDT, CDR2 YYEEEE. Trimming left V 2 bases short and J 8 bases short, with 8 bases between. This CDR3 comprises 12 residues. The CDR3 region is CASSFRGHEQFF. For the CDR3, the DNA is TGTGCCAGCAGCTTCCGGGGCCATGAGCAGTTCTTC.

V and J are TRBV7-2 and TRBJ1-5; TRBD1 aligns across 9 bases. CDR1 and CDR2 (germline): SGHTA, FQGNSA. CDR3 length equals 15 residues. Losses at the gene ends were 5 bases for V and 7 bases for J; bases not matched to a gene: 9. CDR3 residues: CASSPRTGVDQPQHF. For the CDR3, the DNA is TGTGCCAGCAGCCCCCGGACAGGGGTCGACCAGCCCCAGCATTTT. The variable domain in full, with the rest retrieved from reference TRBV7-2 and TRBJ1-5, is GAGVSQSPSNKVTEKGKDVELRCDPISGHTALYWYRQSLGQGLEFLIYFQGNSAPDKSGLPSDRFSAERTGGSVSTLTIQRTQQEDSAVYLCASSPRTGVDQPQHFGDGTRLSIL.

This clone was recorded only once. The chain is built from TRBV7-8 and TRBJ2-7, with 11 nucleotides matching TRBD2. CDR3 length: 19 residues. Germline V gives CDR1 SGHVS, CDR2 FQNEAQ. V shed 1 base, J shed 1 base, and the junction held 12 bases outside the gene matches. The CDR3 loop is CASSLGTSGGYLESYEQYF. As DNA, the CDR3 is TGTGCCAGCAGCTTAGGTACTAGCGGGGGATACTTGGAATCCTACGAGCAGTACTTC.

The gene calls are TRBV29-1 and TRBJ1-1; 9 nucleotides align to TRBD1. This CDR3 spans 12 amino acids. V lost 7 bases to trimming and J lost 10 bases; unmatched junction nucleotides: 10. Germline CDR1 is SQVTM and CDR2 is ANQGSEA. The DNA of the CDR3 is TGCAGCGCCCGAAAAGGGGACAGGGCAGCTTTCTTT. Protein sequence: CSARKGDRAAFF.

This clone has a handful of counts. This chain uses TRBV12-2 with TRBJ1-2; TRBD1, the table's D call, lacks a check against the DNA. TRBV12-2 is a listed pseudogene. The CDR3 consists of 14 residues. CDR3 sequence: CASRSDRGHGCYTF. CDR3 nucleotide sequence: TGTGCAAGTCGCTCGGACAGGGGGCATGGGTGCTACACCTTC.

The CDR3 sequence: CASSAGGGFETQYF. The CDR3 region has the DNA TGTGCCAGCAGCGCCGGGGGGGGCTTCGAGACCCAGTACTTC. The V gene is TRBV7-2, the J gene TRBJ2-5; 8 nucleotides align to TRBD2. The V segment lost 5 bases and the J segment 5 bases; nucleotides outside the gene matches: 7. The CDR3 is 14 residues long. Looked up from germline, CDR1 is SGHTA and CDR2 is FQGNSA.

This chain links TRBV5-1 with TRBJ1-1, with D perhaps matching TRBD1 (6 bases). V was cut by 0 bases and J by 0 bases, with 12 bases left in between. CDR3 length: 16 amino acids. CDR1 is SGHRS, CDR2 YFSETQ, per germline. CDR3 DNA sequence: TGCGCCAGCAGCTTGGTAGGGGGGCTCGTGAACACTGAAGCTTTCTTT. This codes for CASSLVGGLVNTEAFF.

The chain employs TRBV5-1 and TRBJ1-2; the match to TRBD1 covers 7 bases. The germline CDR1 and CDR2 sequences are SGHRS and YFSETQ. J lost 5 bases, V lost 0 bases, and 7 bases had no gene match. This CDR3 contains 15 residues. The CDR3 bases are TGCGCCAGCAGCTTGGGGCACGCAGGGGGATATGGCTACACCTTC. This encodes CASSLGHAGGYGYTF.

J is TRBJ2-5 and V is TRBV19; D ambiguous. There are 14 residues in the CDR3. Trimming shortened V by 4 bases and J by 2 bases, and 11 bases separated the two germline ends. Germline lookup yields CDR1 LNHDA and CDR2 SQIVND (reference sequence). CDR3 in DNA: TGTGCCAGTAGTACCGACCGCAGACAAGAGACCCAGTACTTC. Translating it yields CASSTDRRQETQYF.